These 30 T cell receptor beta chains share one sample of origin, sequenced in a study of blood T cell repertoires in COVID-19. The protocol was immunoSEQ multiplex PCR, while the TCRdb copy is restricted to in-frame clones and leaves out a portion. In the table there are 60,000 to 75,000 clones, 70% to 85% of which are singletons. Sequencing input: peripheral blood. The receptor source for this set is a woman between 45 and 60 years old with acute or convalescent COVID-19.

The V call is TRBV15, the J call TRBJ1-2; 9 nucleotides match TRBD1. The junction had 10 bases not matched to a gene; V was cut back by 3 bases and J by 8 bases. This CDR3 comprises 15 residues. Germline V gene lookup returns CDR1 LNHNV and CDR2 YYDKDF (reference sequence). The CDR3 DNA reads TGTGCCACCAGCAGCGCTATCCGGGACAGGGACGGCTACACCTTC. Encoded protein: CATSSAIRDRDGYTF.

CDR3 coding DNA: TGTGCCATCAGTGGTTCTTCGAACACCGGGGAGCTGTTTTTT. It codes for CAISGSSNTGELFF. V and J are TRBV10-3 and TRBJ2-2; D remains unclear. The CDR3 totals 14 residues. V was cut by 4 bases and J by 0 bases, with 6 bases left in between. Germline CDR1 ENHRY, CDR2 SYGVKD.

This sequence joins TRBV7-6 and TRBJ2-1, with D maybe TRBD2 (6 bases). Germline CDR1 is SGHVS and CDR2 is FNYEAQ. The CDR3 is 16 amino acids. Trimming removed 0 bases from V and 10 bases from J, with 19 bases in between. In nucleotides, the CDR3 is TGTGCCAGCAGCTTAGCGATGGGACTGTCCAATGGCGAGCAGTTCTTC. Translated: CASSLAMGLSNGEQFF.

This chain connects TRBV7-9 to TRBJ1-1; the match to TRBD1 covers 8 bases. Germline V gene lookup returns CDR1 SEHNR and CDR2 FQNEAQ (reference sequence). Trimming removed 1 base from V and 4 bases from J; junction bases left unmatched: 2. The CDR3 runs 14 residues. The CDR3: CASSLGGQVTEAFF. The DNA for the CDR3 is TGTGCCAGCAGCTTAGGGGGACAGGTCACTGAAGCTTTCTTT.

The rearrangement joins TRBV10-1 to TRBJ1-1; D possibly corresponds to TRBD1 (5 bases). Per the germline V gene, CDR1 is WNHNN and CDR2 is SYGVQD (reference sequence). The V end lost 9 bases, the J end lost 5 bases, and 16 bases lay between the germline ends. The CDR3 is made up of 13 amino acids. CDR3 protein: CASPNRDSTEAFF. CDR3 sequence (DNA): TGCGCCAGTCCGAACCGGGACTCAACTGAAGCTTTCTTT.

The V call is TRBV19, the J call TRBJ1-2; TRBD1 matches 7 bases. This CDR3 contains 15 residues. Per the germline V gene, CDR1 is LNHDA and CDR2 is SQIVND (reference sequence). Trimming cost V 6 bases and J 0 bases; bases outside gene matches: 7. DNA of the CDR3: TGTGCCAGTAGCCCGATGGGACAGCCTAACTATGGCTACACCTTC. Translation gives CASSPMGQPNYGYTF.

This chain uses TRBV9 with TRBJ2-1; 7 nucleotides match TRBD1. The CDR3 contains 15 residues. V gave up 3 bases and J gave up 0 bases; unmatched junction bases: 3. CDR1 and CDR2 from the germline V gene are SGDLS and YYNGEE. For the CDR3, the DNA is TGTGCCAGCAGCGCAACAGGGGACTCCTACAATGAGCAGTTCTTC. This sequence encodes CASSATGDSYNEQFF.

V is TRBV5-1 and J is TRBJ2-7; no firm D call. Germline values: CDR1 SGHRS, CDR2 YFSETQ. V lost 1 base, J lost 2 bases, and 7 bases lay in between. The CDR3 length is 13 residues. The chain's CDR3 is CASSLSLTYEQYF. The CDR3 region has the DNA TGCGCCAGCAGCTTGTCGTTAACCTACGAGCAGTACTTC.

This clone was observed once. CDR3 in amino acids: CASSLRLTGDDGYTF. Here the CDR3 DNA reads TGTGCCAGCAGTTTGCGTTTAACAGGTGATGATGGCTACACCTTC. This chain links TRBV27 with TRBJ1-2; tentative D call: TRBD1 (5 bases). The CDR3 consists of 15 residues. The germline V gene has CDR1 MNHEY and CDR2 SMNVEV (reference sequence). Trimming took off 3 bases at V and 6 bases at J, with 17 bases between the two ends.

CDR3 region: CASSIRSLGDGYTF. The CDR3 coding sequence is TGTGCCAGCAGCATCCGTAGTCTCGGAGATGGCTACACCTTC. The chain carries TRBV9 and TRBJ1-2; D is unresolved. Germline V gene lookup returns CDR1 SGDLS and CDR2 YYNGEE. Trimming took off 4 bases at V and 6 bases at J, with 16 bases between the two ends. There are 14 residues in the CDR3.

In DNA form, the CDR3 reads TGTGCCACCAGACTAGCGGGAGAGAGAGAGACCCAGTACTTC. It translates to CATRLAGERETQYF. J is TRBJ2-5 and V is TRBV19; 12 bases agree with TRBD2. Germline V gives CDR1 LNHDA, CDR2 SQIVND (reference sequence). The CDR3 spans 14 residues. V was pared by 10 bases and J by 4 bases, with 7 bases of the junction left unmatched.

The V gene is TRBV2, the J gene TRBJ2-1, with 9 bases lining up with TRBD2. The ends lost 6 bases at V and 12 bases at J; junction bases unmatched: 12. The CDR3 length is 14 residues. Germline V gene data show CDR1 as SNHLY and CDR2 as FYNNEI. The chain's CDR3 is CASRLAGAPSGQFF. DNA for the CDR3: TGTGCCAGCAGATTAGCGGGGGCCCCGTCGGGGCAGTTCTTC.

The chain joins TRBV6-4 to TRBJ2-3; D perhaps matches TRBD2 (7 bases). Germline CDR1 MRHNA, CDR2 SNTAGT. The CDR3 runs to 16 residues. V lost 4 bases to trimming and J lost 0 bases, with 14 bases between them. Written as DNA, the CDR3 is TGTGCCAGCAGTGCCCAAGGCGGGGGCAGCACAGATACGCAGTATTTT. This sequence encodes CASSAQGGGSTDTQYF.

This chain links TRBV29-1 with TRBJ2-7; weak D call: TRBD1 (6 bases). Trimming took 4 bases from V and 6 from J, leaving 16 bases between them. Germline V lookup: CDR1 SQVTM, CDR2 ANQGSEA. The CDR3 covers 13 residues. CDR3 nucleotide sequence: TGCAGCGTTGTAGGCCAGGGGATAGGCGAGCAGTACTTC. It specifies CSVVGQGIGEQYF.

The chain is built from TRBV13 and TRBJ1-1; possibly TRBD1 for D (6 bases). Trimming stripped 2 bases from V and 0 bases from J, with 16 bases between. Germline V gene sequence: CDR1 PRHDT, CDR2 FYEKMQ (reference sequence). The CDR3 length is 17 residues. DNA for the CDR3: TGTGCCAGCAGCTTACAGGGGTGGGGGTGTATGAACACTGAAGCTTTCTTT. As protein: CASSLQGWGCMNTEAFF.

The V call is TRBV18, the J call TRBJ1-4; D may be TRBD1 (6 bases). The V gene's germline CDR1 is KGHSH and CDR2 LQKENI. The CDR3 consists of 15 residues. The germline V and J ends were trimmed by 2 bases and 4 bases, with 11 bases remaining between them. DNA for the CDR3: TGTGCCAGCTCACCATCTACAGGGAGTAATGAAAAACTGTTTTTT. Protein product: CASSPSTGSNEKLFF.

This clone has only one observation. The CDR3 reads CAASAGVQETQYF. DNA for the CDR3: TGTGCCGCATCCGCGGGGGTTCAAGAGACCCAGTACTTC. The V gene is TRBV10-3, the J gene TRBJ2-5; 7 nucleotides agree with TRBD2. This CDR3 is 13 amino acids long. V shed 11 bases, J shed 2 bases, and the junction held 8 bases outside the gene matches. CDR1 is ENHRY, CDR2 SYGVKD, per germline.

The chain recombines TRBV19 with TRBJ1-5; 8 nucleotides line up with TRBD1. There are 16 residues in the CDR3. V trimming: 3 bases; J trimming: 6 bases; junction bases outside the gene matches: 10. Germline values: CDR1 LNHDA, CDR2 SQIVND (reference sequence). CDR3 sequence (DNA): TGTGCCAGTAGTATCCAAAGACAGGGGATTGGTCAGCCCCAGCATTTT. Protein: CASSIQRQGIGQPQHF.

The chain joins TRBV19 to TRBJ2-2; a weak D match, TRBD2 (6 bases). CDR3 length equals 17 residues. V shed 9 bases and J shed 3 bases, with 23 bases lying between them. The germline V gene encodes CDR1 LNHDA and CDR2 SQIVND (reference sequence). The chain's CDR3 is CASRWISGTEYTGELFF. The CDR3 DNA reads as TGTGCCAGCAGGTGGATATCTGGGACTGAATACACCGGGGAGCTGTTTTTT.

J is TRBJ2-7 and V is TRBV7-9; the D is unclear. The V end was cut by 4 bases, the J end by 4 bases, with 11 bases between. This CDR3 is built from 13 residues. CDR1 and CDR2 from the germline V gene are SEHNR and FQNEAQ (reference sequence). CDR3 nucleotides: TGTGCCAGCAGCTCCACTACCGATTACGAGCAGTACTTC. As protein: CASSSTTDYEQYF.

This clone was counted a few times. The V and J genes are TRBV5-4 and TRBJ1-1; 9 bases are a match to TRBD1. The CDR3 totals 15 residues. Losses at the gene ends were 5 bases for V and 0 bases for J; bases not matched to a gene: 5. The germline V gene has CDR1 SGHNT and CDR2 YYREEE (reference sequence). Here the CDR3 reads CASRDRGTMNTEAFF. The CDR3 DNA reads TGTGCCAGCAGGGACAGGGGAACCATGAACACTGAAGCTTTCTTT.

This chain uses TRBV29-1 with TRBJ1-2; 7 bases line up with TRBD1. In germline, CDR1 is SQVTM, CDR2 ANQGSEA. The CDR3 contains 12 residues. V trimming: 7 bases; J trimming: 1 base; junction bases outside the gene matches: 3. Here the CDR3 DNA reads TGCAGCGGGAGGGACAGTAACTATGGCTACACCTTC. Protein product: CSGRDSNYGYTF.

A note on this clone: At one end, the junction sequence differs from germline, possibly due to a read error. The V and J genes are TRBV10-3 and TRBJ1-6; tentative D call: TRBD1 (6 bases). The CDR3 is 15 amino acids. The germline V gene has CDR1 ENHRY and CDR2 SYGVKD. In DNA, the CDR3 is TGTGCCACCAGTCAGGACAGCCTGATGGTTTCACCCCTCCACTTT. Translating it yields CATSQDSLMVSPLHF.

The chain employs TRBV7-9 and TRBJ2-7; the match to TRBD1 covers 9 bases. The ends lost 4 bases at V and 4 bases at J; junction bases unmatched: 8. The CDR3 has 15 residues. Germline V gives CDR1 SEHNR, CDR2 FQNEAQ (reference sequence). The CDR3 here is CASSSAQGAGYEQYF. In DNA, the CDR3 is TGTGCCAGCAGCTCAGCACAGGGGGCTGGGTACGAGCAGTACTTC.

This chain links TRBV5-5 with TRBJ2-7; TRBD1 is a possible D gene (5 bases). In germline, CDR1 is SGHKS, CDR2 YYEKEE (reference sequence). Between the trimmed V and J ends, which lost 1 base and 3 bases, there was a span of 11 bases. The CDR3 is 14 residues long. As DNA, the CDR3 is TGTGCCAGCAGCTTGCACCAAGACAGCTACGAGCAGTACTTC. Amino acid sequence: CASSLHQDSYEQYF.

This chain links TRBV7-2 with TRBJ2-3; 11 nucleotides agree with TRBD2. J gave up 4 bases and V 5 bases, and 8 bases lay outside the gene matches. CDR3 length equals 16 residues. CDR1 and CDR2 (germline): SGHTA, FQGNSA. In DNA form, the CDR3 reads TGTGCCAGCAGCGCCGGGACTAGCGGAGTTTCAGATACGCAGTATTTT. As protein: CASSAGTSGVSDTQYF.

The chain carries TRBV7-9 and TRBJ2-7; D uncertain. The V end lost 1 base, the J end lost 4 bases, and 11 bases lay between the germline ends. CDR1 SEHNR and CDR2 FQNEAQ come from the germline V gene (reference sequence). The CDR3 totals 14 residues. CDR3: CASSLDPSAYEQYF. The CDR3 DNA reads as TGTGCCAGCAGCTTAGACCCTTCCGCGTACGAGCAGTACTTC.

This chain's CDR3 is CASSQDRDRMTDTQYF. The CDR3 coding sequence is TGTGCCAGCAGCCAAGACCGGGACAGGATGACAGATACGCAGTATTTT. This chain connects TRBV4-2 to TRBJ2-3, with 8 bases identical to TRBD1. The trim removed 0 bases at V and 3 bases at J, leaving 5 bases unmatched. The CDR3 length is 16 residues. CDR1 is LGHNA, CDR2 YNFKEQ, per germline.

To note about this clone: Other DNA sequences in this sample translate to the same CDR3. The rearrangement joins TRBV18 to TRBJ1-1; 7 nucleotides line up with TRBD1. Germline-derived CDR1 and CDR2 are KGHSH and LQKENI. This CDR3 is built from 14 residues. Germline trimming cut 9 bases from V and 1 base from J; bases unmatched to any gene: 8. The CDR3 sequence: CASYRDRQNTEAFF. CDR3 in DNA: TGTGCCAGTTACCGGGACAGACAGAACACTGAAGCTTTCTTT.

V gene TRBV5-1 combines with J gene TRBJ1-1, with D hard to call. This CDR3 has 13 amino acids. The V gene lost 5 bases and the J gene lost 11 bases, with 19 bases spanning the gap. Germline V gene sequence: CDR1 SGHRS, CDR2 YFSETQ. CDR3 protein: CASSFVPEEWAFF. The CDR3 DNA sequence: TGCGCCAGCAGTTTTGTACCCGAGGAGTGGGCTTTCTTT.